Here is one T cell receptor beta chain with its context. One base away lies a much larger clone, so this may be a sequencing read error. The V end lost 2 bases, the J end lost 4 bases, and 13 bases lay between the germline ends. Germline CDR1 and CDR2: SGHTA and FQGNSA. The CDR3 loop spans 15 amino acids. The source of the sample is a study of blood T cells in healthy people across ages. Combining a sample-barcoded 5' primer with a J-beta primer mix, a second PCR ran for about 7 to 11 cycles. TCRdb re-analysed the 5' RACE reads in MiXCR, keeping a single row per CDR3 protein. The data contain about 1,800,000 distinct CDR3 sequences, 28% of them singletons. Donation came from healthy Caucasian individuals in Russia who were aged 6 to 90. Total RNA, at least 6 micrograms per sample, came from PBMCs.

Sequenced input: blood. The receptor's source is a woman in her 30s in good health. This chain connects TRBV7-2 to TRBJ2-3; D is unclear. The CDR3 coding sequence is TGTACCAGCAGCTTAAAGGCGGTTGGCGCAGATACGCAGTATTTT. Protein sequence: CTSSLKAVGADTQYF.